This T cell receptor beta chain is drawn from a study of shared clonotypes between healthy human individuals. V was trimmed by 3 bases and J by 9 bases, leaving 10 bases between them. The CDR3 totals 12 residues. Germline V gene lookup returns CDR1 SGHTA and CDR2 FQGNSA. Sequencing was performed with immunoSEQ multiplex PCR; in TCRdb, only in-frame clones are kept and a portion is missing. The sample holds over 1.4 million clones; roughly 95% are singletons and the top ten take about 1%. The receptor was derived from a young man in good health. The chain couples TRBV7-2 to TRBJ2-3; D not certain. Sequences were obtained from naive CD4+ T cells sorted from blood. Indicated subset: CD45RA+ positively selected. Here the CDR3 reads CASSFGSGTQYF. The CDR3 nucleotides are TGTGCCAGCAGCTTCGGATCCGGGACGCAGTATTTT.